The rows below give T cell receptor beta chains drawn from one sample of a study of control samples from healthy donors and cancer patients. Assay: immunoSEQ multiplex PCR; the TCRdb copy retains only in-frame clones and omits some. This table has more than 65,000 clones, 70% to 90% appearing once. The sequenced sample was PBMCs. These receptors were collected from a woman in her sixties or seventies with head and neck cancer. CDR3s include the opening cysteine and the closing phenylalanine or tryptophan. Fields, in order: D gene, clone size, V gene, J gene, CDR3 DNA, CDR3 protein. A D gene is named only where the DNA matches it firmly. Some rows mark clone size as missing; the rest say once, few, many or name a class of expanded clone.

>TRBD1|.|TRBV6-1|TRBJ2-7
TGTGCCAGCAGGGAAGGGACAGGCTACGAGCAGTACTTC
CASREGTGYEQYF
>TRBD2|.|TRBV9|TRBJ2-1
TGTGCCAGCAGCGCTAGCGGAGCTACAACTGAGCAGTTCTTC
CASSASGATTEQFF
>TRBD1|.|TRBV5-1|TRBJ1-1
TGCGCCAGCAGCCCCAGCGGGACAGCGAACACTGAAGCTTTCTTT
CASSPSGTANTEAFF
>.|.|TRBV11-2|TRBJ2-2
TGTGCCAGCAGCTTAAGGGGGAGGGCCGCCGGGGAGCTGTTTTTT
CASSLRGRAAGELFF
>.|.|TRBV7-8|TRBJ2-7
TGTGCCAGCAGCCCCATTGGAGTGCCCTACGAGCAGTACTTC
CASSPIGVPYEQYF
>TRBD1|.|TRBV4-1|TRBJ1-4
TGCGCCAGCAGCCAGACGGGACAGGGAGGTGAAAAACTGTTTTTT
CASSQTGQGGEKLFF
>TRBD1|.|TRBV29-1|TRBJ1-5
TGCAGCGTCGCATTACCGGGACAGCTCAATCAGCCCCAGCATTTT
CSVALPGQLNQPQHF
>.|.|TRBV10-2|TRBJ2-3
TGCGCCAGCAGTGGACTACCCACAGATACGCAGTATTTT
CASSGLPTDTQYF
>.|.|TRBV18|TRBJ2-5
TGTGCCAGCTCACCACTGGGTGAGACCCAGTACTTC
CASSPLGETQYF
>.|.|TRBV11-2|TRBJ1-6
TGTGCCAGCAGCTCCAGCTCCTATAATTCACCCCTCCACTTT
CASSSSSYNSPLHF
>.|.|TRBV18|TRBJ2-3
TGTGCCAGCTCACCGAGGGAGATTCTCTCGCGGAGGGGGCAGTATTTT
CASSPREILSRRGQYF
>TRBD1|once|TRBV5-1|TRBJ2-7
TGCGCCAGCAGCTTTATGGGACAGTCCTACGAGCAGTACTTC
CASSFMGQSYEQYF
>.|.|TRBV5-1|TRBJ2-7
TGCGCCAGCAGCTCTGACTCCTACGAGCAGTACTTC
CASSSDSYEQYF
>.|.|TRBV5-5|TRBJ2-7
TGTGCCAGCAGCGCCGCCTGGGGGCAGCGCTTTGCCTACGAGCAGTACTTC
CASSAAWGQRFAYEQYF
>.|.|TRBV12-3/TRBV12-4|TRBJ1-5
TGTGCCAGCAGCCCTGGTTCTAATCAGCCCCAGCATTTT
CASSPGSNQPQHF
>.|.|TRBV19|TRBJ2-2
TGTGCCAGTAGGATAGGGGCGAACACCGGGGAGCTGTTTTTT
CASRIGANTGELFF
>.|.|TRBV7-9|TRBJ1-4
TGTGCCAGCAGCTTAGGACAGTTGAATGAAAAACTGTTTTTT
CASSLGQLNEKLFF
>TRBD2|.|TRBV11-2|TRBJ2-3
TGTGCCAGCAGCCTTAGCGGGATGTTAGATACGCAGTATTTT
CASSLSGMLDTQYF
>.|.|TRBV6-5|TRBJ1-5
TGTGCCAGCAGTAAATCCCCTAGCAATCAGCCCCAGCATTTT
CASSKSPSNQPQHF
>.|.|TRBV6-2/TRBV6-3|TRBJ2-7
TGTGCCAGCAGTTACAACCGACAGGCCTACGAGCAGTACTTC
CASSYNRQAYEQYF
>TRBD2|.|TRBV28|TRBJ2-3
TGTGCCAGCAGTGACCGGACTAGTAGCACAGATACGCAGTATTTT
CASSDRTSSTDTQYF
>.|once|TRBV11-2|TRBJ2-7
TGTGCCAGCAGCTCGTTGGTCATCCACGAGCAGTACTTC
CASSSLVIHEQYF
>.|.|TRBV19|TRBJ1-4
TGTGCCAGTATTGATCAGGGGTGGGAAAAACTGTTTTTT
CASIDQGWEKLFF